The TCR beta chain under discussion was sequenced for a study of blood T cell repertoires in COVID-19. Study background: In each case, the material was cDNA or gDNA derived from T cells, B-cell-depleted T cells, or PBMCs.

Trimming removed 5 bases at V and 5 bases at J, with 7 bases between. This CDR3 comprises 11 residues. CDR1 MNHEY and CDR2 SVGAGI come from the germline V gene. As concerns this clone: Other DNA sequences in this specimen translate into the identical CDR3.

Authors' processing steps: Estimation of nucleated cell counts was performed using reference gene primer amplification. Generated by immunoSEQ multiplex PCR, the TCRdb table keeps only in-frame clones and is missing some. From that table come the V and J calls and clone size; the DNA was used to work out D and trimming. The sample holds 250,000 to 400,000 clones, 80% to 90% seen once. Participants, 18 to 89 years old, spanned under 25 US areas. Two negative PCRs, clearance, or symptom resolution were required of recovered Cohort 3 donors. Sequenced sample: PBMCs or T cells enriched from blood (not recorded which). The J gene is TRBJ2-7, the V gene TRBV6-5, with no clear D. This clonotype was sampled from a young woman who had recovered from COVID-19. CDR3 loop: CASSRGDEQYF. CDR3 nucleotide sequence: TGTGCCAGCAGTCGAGGAGACGAGCAGTACTTC.